This T cell receptor beta chain comes out of a study of blood T cell repertoires in COVID-19. Study in general: Both acute and convalescent COVID-19 samples were obtained from the United States, Italy and Spain. The analysed material was cDNA or gDNA that came from T cells, B-cell-depleted T cells, or PBMCs.

The authors' processing: Counts of nucleated cells, estimated from reference gene primer amplification, were obtained. The repertoire was sequenced with immunoSEQ multiplex PCR; TCRdb's copy has only in-frame clones and lacks some. D and trimming were read from the DNA, whereas the V and J calls and clone size are those reported in that table. The sample has under 95,000 clones; around 85% are singletons. The germline V gene encodes CDR1 MNHEY and CDR2 SMNVEV (reference sequence). CDR3 length: 12 residues. V gave up 3 bases and J gave up 8 bases, with 8 bases separating them. The rearrangement joins TRBV27 to TRBJ2-1; D is perhaps TRBD2 (6 bases). Specimen: peripheral blood. This TCR was sampled from a man in his fifties or sixties with acute or convalescent COVID-19. The CDR3: CASSFAGYEQFF. The CDR3 DNA reads TGTGCCAGCAGTTTTGCGGGGTATGAGCAGTTCTTC.